This is a list of T cell receptor beta chains from one sample in a study of cytomegalovirus exposure and HLA in healthy donors. Libraries were prepared by immunoSEQ multiplex PCR; TCRdb keeps only in-frame clonotypes and omits some of them. Of about 190,000 clones detected, more than 70% appear once; the ten largest clones hold approximately 1.5%. Sample: PBMCs. Receptor source: a woman aged 18 to 35 in good health and CMV-seronegative. The CDR3 runs from the conserved cysteine through the conserved F or W. D genes are given only for firm matches. Clone size is shown for a subset of rows, as once, few, many or a class of expanded clone.

D gene: TRBD2
CDR3 length: 15
J gene: TRBJ2-7
V gene: TRBV30
clone size: NA
CDR3 DNA: TGTGCCTGGAGTCCAGGACTAGCGGGAGTGAACGAGCAGTACTTC
CDR3 protein: CAWSPGLAGVNEQYF

D gene: NA
CDR3 length: 14
J gene: TRBJ1-1
V gene: TRBV6-5
clone size: NA
CDR3 DNA: TGTGCCAGCAGGCATGGAACAGGGAACACTGAAGCTTTCTTT
CDR3 protein: CASRHGTGNTEAFF

D gene: NA
CDR3 length: 15
J gene: TRBJ2-7
V gene: TRBV5-4
clone size: once
CDR3 DNA: TGTGCCAGCAGCTTCCGGCGGGGGCCTTCCTACGAGCAGTACTTC
CDR3 protein: CASSFRRGPSYEQYF

D gene: TRBD2
CDR3 length: 17
J gene: TRBJ2-3
V gene: TRBV30
clone size: NA
CDR3 DNA: TGTGCCTGGAGTGAAAGGGACTATTCCCCTATCACAGATACGCAGTATTTT
CDR3 protein: CAWSERDYSPITDTQYF

D gene: NA
CDR3 length: 15
J gene: TRBJ1-5
V gene: TRBV5-5
clone size: NA
CDR3 DNA: TGTGCCAGCAGCCTTGACGGACAGTTCAATCAGCCCCAGCATTTT
CDR3 protein: CASSLDGQFNQPQHF

D gene: TRBD1
CDR3 length: 17
J gene: TRBJ2-7
V gene: TRBV18
clone size: NA
CDR3 DNA: TGTGCCAGCTCGCCCCAACAGGCGGGACAGGGGTCCTACGAGCAGTACTTC
CDR3 protein: CASSPQQAGQGSYEQYF

D gene: NA
CDR3 length: 15
J gene: TRBJ1-1
V gene: TRBV5-4
clone size: NA
CDR3 DNA: TGTGCCAGCAGCTTGGCGGACGGCAGGGCCACTGAAGCTTTCTTT
CDR3 protein: CASSLADGRATEAFF

D gene: NA
CDR3 length: 15
J gene: TRBJ2-2
V gene: TRBV5-4
clone size: NA
CDR3 DNA: TGTGCTATGCAGGAGGGGTCGTCTGACACCGGGGAGCTGTTTTTT
CDR3 protein: CAMQEGSSDTGELFF

D gene: NA
CDR3 length: 17
J gene: TRBJ2-2
V gene: TRBV12-5
clone size: NA
CDR3 DNA: TGTGCTAGTGGTTTGGCCGTTGGGGGGTCCCTCACCGGGGAGCTGTTTTTT
CDR3 protein: CASGLAVGGSLTGELFF

D gene: NA
CDR3 length: 14
J gene: TRBJ1-1
V gene: TRBV4-2
clone size: NA
CDR3 DNA: TGTGCCAGCAGCCAAGTTGTCGGGGTCACTGAAGCTTTCTTT
CDR3 protein: CASSQVVGVTEAFF

D gene: TRBD1
CDR3 length: 14
J gene: TRBJ2-7
V gene: TRBV7-8
clone size: once
CDR3 DNA: TGTGCCAGCAGCTCAACTGGGACAGGGCACGAGCAGTACTTC
CDR3 protein: CASSSTGTGHEQYF

D gene: TRBD2
CDR3 length: 16
J gene: TRBJ2-1
V gene: TRBV5-5
clone size: NA
CDR3 DNA: TGTGCCAGCAGCTCGCCGGGACTAGGAACCGTCAATGAGCAGTTCTTC
CDR3 protein: CASSSPGLGTVNEQFF

D gene: NA
CDR3 length: 15
J gene: TRBJ1-2
V gene: TRBV19
clone size: NA
CDR3 DNA: TGTGCCAGTAGTATATCGGGTGGACAGCACTATGGCTACACCTTC
CDR3 protein: CASSISGGQHYGYTF

D gene: NA
CDR3 length: 15
J gene: TRBJ2-3
V gene: TRBV10-1
clone size: NA
CDR3 DNA: TGCGCCAGCAGTGAGTCTTCGACTAGCACAGATACGCAGTATTTT
CDR3 protein: CASSESSTSTDTQYF

D gene: NA
CDR3 length: 14
J gene: TRBJ2-7
V gene: TRBV27
clone size: NA
CDR3 DNA: TGTGCCAGCAGCCCCGGGACACCCTCCTACGAGCAGTACTTC
CDR3 protein: CASSPGTPSYEQYF

D gene: TRBD2
CDR3 length: 17
J gene: TRBJ2-2
V gene: TRBV4-1
clone size: NA
CDR3 DNA: TGCGCCAGCAGCCAAGGGGGCGGGAGACGTAACACCGGGGAGCTGTTTTTT
CDR3 protein: CASSQGGGRRNTGELFF

D gene: TRBD1
CDR3 length: 15
J gene: TRBJ1-2
V gene: TRBV14
clone size: NA
CDR3 DNA: TGTGCCAGCAGCCTCCTTGGGACAGAGAAATATGGCTACACCTTC
CDR3 protein: CASSLLGTEKYGYTF

D gene: NA
CDR3 length: 14
J gene: TRBJ2-3
V gene: TRBV27
clone size: NA
CDR3 DNA: TGTGCCACTAGGGACAAGAAGAGCACAGATACGCAGTATTTT
CDR3 protein: CATRDKKSTDTQYF

D gene: TRBD1
CDR3 length: 18
J gene: TRBJ2-6
V gene: TRBV25-1
clone size: NA
CDR3 DNA: TGTGCCAGCAGTGAATTCGGGACAGGGGGCTCTGGGGCCAACGTCCTGACTTTC
CDR3 protein: CASSEFGTGGSGANVLTF

D gene: TRBD2
CDR3 length: 17
J gene: TRBJ2-1
V gene: TRBV27
clone size: once
CDR3 DNA: TGTGCCAGCAGTTTATCGTTACTAGCGGGGTCCTACAATGAGCAGTTCTTC
CDR3 protein: CASSLSLLAGSYNEQFF

D gene: NA
CDR3 length: 18
J gene: TRBJ1-1
V gene: TRBV15
clone size: NA
CDR3 DNA: TGTGCCACCAGCAGGGAAATACTCGGACAACCAGGCGGCACTGAAGCTTTCTTT
CDR3 protein: CATSREILGQPGGTEAFF

D gene: TRBD2
CDR3 length: 16
J gene: TRBJ2-7
V gene: TRBV19
clone size: NA
CDR3 DNA: TGTGCCACCAAGGTGTTAGAAACTAGCGGGTTCTACGAGCAGTACTTC
CDR3 protein: CATKVLETSGFYEQYF

D gene: TRBD2
CDR3 length: 15
J gene: TRBJ2-1
V gene: TRBV9
clone size: NA
CDR3 DNA: TGTGCCAGCAGCGTGGGACTAGCGGCATACAATGAGCAGTTCTTC
CDR3 protein: CASSVGLAAYNEQFF

D gene: NA
CDR3 length: 15
J gene: TRBJ1-1
V gene: TRBV4-1
clone size: NA
CDR3 DNA: TGCGCCAGCAGCCAAGACCCAACAGGGCCCACTGAAGCTTTCTTT
CDR3 protein: CASSQDPTGPTEAFF

D gene: NA
CDR3 length: 15
J gene: TRBJ2-7
V gene: TRBV4-2
clone size: NA
CDR3 DNA: TGTGCCAGCAGCCAAGATGACTCTCTTGGCTACGAGCAGTACTTC
CDR3 protein: CASSQDDSLGYEQYF

D gene: TRBD1
CDR3 length: 15
J gene: TRBJ1-3
V gene: TRBV7-9
clone size: NA
CDR3 DNA: TGTGCCAGCAGCTCGCAGGGGGCTGGAGGAAACACCATATATTTT
CDR3 protein: CASSSQGAGGNTIYF

D gene: TRBD1
CDR3 length: 17
J gene: TRBJ1-3
V gene: TRBV5-4
clone size: NA
CDR3 DNA: TGTGCCAGCAGCTTGGGAGCAGGGGGGAGAGGTGGAAACACCATATATTTT
CDR3 protein: CASSLGAGGRGGNTIYF

D gene: TRBD2
CDR3 length: 19
J gene: TRBJ2-3
V gene: TRBV7-9
clone size: NA
CDR3 DNA: TGTGCCAGCAGCTTATCCGGGGTTGGCGGGGGACTCAGCACAGATACGCAGTATTTT
CDR3 protein: CASSLSGVGGGLSTDTQYF

D gene: TRBD1
CDR3 length: 14
J gene: TRBJ1-1
V gene: TRBV10-3
clone size: NA
CDR3 DNA: TGTGCCATCAGCCCGGGACAGGTGAACACTGAAGCTTTCTTT
CDR3 protein: CAISPGQVNTEAFF

D gene: NA
CDR3 length: 17
J gene: TRBJ2-1
V gene: TRBV19
clone size: NA
CDR3 DNA: TGTGCCAGTACCCCCCCCCTTGCGGGATTGGGCGGCAATGAGCAGTTCTTC
CDR3 protein: CASTPPLAGLGGNEQFF

D gene: TRBD2
CDR3 length: 15
J gene: TRBJ2-1
V gene: TRBV11-2
clone size: NA
CDR3 DNA: TGTGCCAGCAGCGAACTAAGCGGGAGGGCAAATGAGCAGTTCTTC
CDR3 protein: CASSELSGRANEQFF

D gene: NA
CDR3 length: 17
J gene: TRBJ2-5
V gene: TRBV4-1
clone size: NA
CDR3 DNA: TGCGCCAGCAGCCAGATTAAGGGACTGAAAATTGGAGAGACCCAGTACTTC
CDR3 protein: CASSQIKGLKIGETQYF

D gene: NA
CDR3 length: 11
J gene: TRBJ1-1
V gene: TRBV29-1
clone size: once
CDR3 DNA: TGCAGCGTTGCCCAGAACACTGAAGCTTTCTTT
CDR3 protein: CSVAQNTEAFF

D gene: NA
CDR3 length: 13
J gene: TRBJ1-1
V gene: TRBV5-1
clone size: NA
CDR3 DNA: TGCGCCAGCAGCTTGCAGGACAGAGGGGAAGCTTTCTTT
CDR3 protein: CASSLQDRGEAFF

D gene: TRBD1
CDR3 length: 16
J gene: TRBJ2-3
V gene: TRBV7-6
clone size: NA
CDR3 DNA: TGTGCCAGCAGCTTCGCCGGGACAGGGGGTACAGATACGCAGTATTTT
CDR3 protein: CASSFAGTGGTDTQYF

D gene: NA
CDR3 length: 14
J gene: TRBJ2-3
V gene: TRBV5-6
clone size: NA
CDR3 DNA: TGTGCCAGCAGCTTGGATACTAGCACAGATACGCAGTATTTT
CDR3 protein: CASSLDTSTDTQYF

D gene: NA
CDR3 length: 16
J gene: TRBJ2-5
V gene: TRBV9
clone size: NA
CDR3 DNA: TGTGCCAGCAGCGTAGAGCTCGGCCCGAGGGGGGAGACCCAGTACTTC
CDR3 protein: CASSVELGPRGETQYF

D gene: NA
CDR3 length: 12
J gene: TRBJ2-6
V gene: TRBV28
clone size: NA
CDR3 DNA: TGTGCCAGCAGTACAGTTTACAGGGTCCTGACTTTC
CDR3 protein: CASSTVYRVLTF

D gene: TRBD1
CDR3 length: 13
J gene: TRBJ1-2
V gene: TRBV19
clone size: NA
CDR3 DNA: TGTGCCAGTAGCCCGACAGGGGGGAAACGCTACACCTTC
CDR3 protein: CASSPTGGKRYTF

D gene: NA
CDR3 length: 16
J gene: TRBJ1-5
V gene: TRBV4-2
clone size: once
CDR3 DNA: TGTGCCAGCAGCCAAGATCCCGGCGGCGGCAATCAGCCCCAGCATTTT
CDR3 protein: CASSQDPGGGNQPQHF

D gene: TRBD1
CDR3 length: 16
J gene: TRBJ1-1
V gene: TRBV27
clone size: few
CDR3 DNA: TGTGCCAGCAGCCAACGGGACAGGGGTGGGTACACTGAAGCTTTCTTT
CDR3 protein: CASSQRDRGGYTEAFF

D gene: TRBD1
CDR3 length: 15
J gene: TRBJ1-2
V gene: TRBV4-1
clone size: NA
CDR3 DNA: TGCGCCAGCAGTGTACATACAGGGGAAAGCTATGGCTACACCTTC
CDR3 protein: CASSVHTGESYGYTF

D gene: TRBD2
CDR3 length: 13
J gene: TRBJ2-7
V gene: TRBV7-7
clone size: NA
CDR3 DNA: TGTGCCAGCAGCCGGAGCGGGACCTACGAGCAGTACTTC
CDR3 protein: CASSRSGTYEQYF

D gene: NA
CDR3 length: 16
J gene: TRBJ1-1
V gene: TRBV9
clone size: NA
CDR3 DNA: TGTGCCAGCAGCGTAGCTGGTAACAGTAGGAACACTGAAGCTTTCTTT
CDR3 protein: CASSVAGNSRNTEAFF

D gene: TRBD1
CDR3 length: 12
J gene: TRBJ2-7
V gene: TRBV19
clone size: few
CDR3 DNA: TGTGCCAGTAGTACAGCACAGGGGGAGCAGTACTTC
CDR3 protein: CASSTAQGEQYF

D gene: TRBD1
CDR3 length: 14
J gene: TRBJ2-7
V gene: TRBV19
clone size: NA
CDR3 DNA: TGTGCCAGTAGTAAAGGGACAGGGTTCTTCGAGCAGTACTTC
CDR3 protein: CASSKGTGFFEQYF

D gene: TRBD2
CDR3 length: 16
J gene: TRBJ2-1
V gene: TRBV27
clone size: NA
CDR3 DNA: TGTGCCAGCAGGGAGATAGCGGGAGCTCCACTCAATGAGCAGTTCTTC
CDR3 protein: CASREIAGAPLNEQFF

D gene: TRBD1
CDR3 length: 16
J gene: TRBJ1-3
V gene: TRBV18
clone size: few
CDR3 DNA: TGTGCCAGCTCACCTCTCGGGACAGTGCCCCGAAACACCATATATTTT
CDR3 protein: CASSPLGTVPRNTIYF